The entry below describes one TCR beta chain. This entry is derived from a study of T cell responses to AZD1222 COVID-19 vaccine. This table comes from immunoSEQ multiplex PCR, and its TCRdb copy is limited to in-frame clones, with some not included. The sample shows 140,000 to 150,000 clones, about nine tenths of them seen only once. Trimming left V 0 bases short and J 9 bases short, with 10 bases between. The CDR3 length is 14 residues. Germline V CDR1 and CDR2: SGHRS, YFSETQ. The J gene is TRBJ1-6, the V gene TRBV5-1, with TRBD1 as a possible D gene (6 bases). Sequenced material: peripheral blood, taken on day 0 of MenACWY control vaccination. This receptor was identified in an adult in good health. The CDR3 reads CASSLGVGGSPLHF. The CDR3 region has the DNA TGCGCCAGCAGCTTGGGCGTAGGGGGTTCACCCCTCCACTTT.